This record concerns one T cell receptor (beta chain) sequence. Its cognate antigen is unknown. The sample comes from a study of a mutant IDH1 vaccine in newly diagnosed glioma. Study information: Vaccinations, eight in total, occurred in weeks 1, 3, 5, 7, 11, 15, 19, 23. Onset of vaccination occurred 4-6 weeks following radiotherapy alone, or with temozolomide cycles. Patients previously underwent radiotherapy, temozolomide, or both, and most underwent both. Broader study findings: With respect to changes in top peripheral T cell clonotypes, pseudoprogression seemed unrelated.

CDR3 length equals 18 residues. From germline, CDR1 is LGHNT and CDR2 FRNRAP. Trimming removed 0 bases from V and 2 bases from J; junction bases left unmatched: 12. Here immunoSEQ multiplex PCR was the method, and the copy in TCRdb shows in-frame clones only, minus some. The data show roughly 50,000 clones, with roughly 80% seen just once and about 3.1% held by the top ten. As for time point: week 5, during vaccination. Vaccination used 300 ug of mutant IDH1 20-mer peptide per dose, with topical imiquimod. The chain is built from TRBV12-5 and TRBJ1-1; 7 bases line up with TRBD1. This TCR was recovered from a young woman with glioma. Some clones in this sample may be carry-over from other donors' samples. Sequenced material: PBMCs, taken from a glioma patient whose treatment included an IDH1 peptide vaccine. As DNA, the CDR3 is TGTGCTAGTGGTTTGGTACCATTGACCCCAGGGGGTAACACTGAAGCTTTCTTT. Its protein product is CASGLVPLTPGGNTEAFF.